The 21 T cell receptor beta chains listed next were all sequenced from one sample in a study of cytomegalovirus exposure and HLA in healthy donors. Both 60 Vbeta primers and 13 Jbeta primers went into the PCR. Data came from immunoSEQ multiplex PCR; TCRdb stores just in-frame clones and leaves some out. The profile covers about 83,000 clones, with roughly 80% appearing a single time and over 1.5% taken by the ten largest. Sequencing was done on a sample of PBMCs. These TCRs come from a woman aged 25 to 39 in good health and CMV-seronegative.

This chain uses TRBV18 with TRBJ1-1, with 7 positions matching TRBD1. Germline lookup yields CDR1 KGHSH and CDR2 LQKENI. This CDR3 contains 14 residues. V was pared by 3 bases and J by 1 base, with 2 bases of the junction left unmatched. The CDR3 DNA is TGTGCCAGCTCACCTAGGGGGCCGAACACTGAAGCTTTCTTT. Translating it yields CASSPRGPNTEAFF.

The rearrangement uses TRBV28 and TRBJ2-2; the D gene is possibly TRBD2 (5 bases). The CDR3 is made up of 13 amino acids. Germline CDR1 MDHEN, CDR2 SYDVKM. Trimming cost V 7 bases and J 6 bases, with 12 bases left between them. CDR3 sequence: CASKRRGAGELFF. The CDR3 bases are TGTGCCAGCAAGAGACGGGGTGCCGGGGAGCTGTTTTTT.

This clone was seen only a few times. The chain uses TRBV7-8 and TRBJ1-2; 7 bases fit TRBD1. The CDR3 is made up of 13 amino acids. With 5 bases clipped from V and 8 bases from J, the junction kept 8 bases outside the gene matches. Germline V gene data show CDR1 as SGHVS and CDR2 as FQNEAQ. CDR3 amino acids: CASSQGQPLGYTF. The CDR3 DNA is TGTGCCAGCAGCCAGGGACAGCCCTTAGGCTACACCTTC. Variable domain in full (rest from reference TRBV7-8 and TRBJ1-2): GAGVSQSPRYKVAKRGQDVALRCDPISGHVSLFWYQQALGQGPEFLTYFQNEAQLDKSGLPSDRFFAERPEGSVSTLKIQRTQQEDSAVYLCASSQGQPLGYTFGSGTRLTVV.

This clone was seen a handful of times. The chain combines TRBV6-1 with TRBJ1-1; D is unresolved. Germline-derived CDR1 and CDR2 are MNHNS and SASEGT. Trimming pared 8 bases from V and 0 bases from J, leaving 10 bases between. The CDR3 runs 13 residues. DNA of the CDR3: TGTGCCAGCCGGGAGACCTTGAACACTGAAGCTTTCTTT. Protein: CASRETLNTEAFF.

The rearrangement joins TRBV14 to TRBJ2-1, with TRBD2 as a possible D gene (6 bases). Trimming removed 5 bases at V and 9 bases at J, with 17 bases between. The CDR3 has 14 amino acids. Germline V gives CDR1 SGHDN, CDR2 FVKESK. CDR3 DNA sequence: TGTGCCAGCAGCGCGGGTCTAGCGTCAGGTGAGCAGTTCTTC. Translation: CASSAGLASGEQFF.

In DNA, the CDR3 is TGCGCCAGCAGCCAGGATTCGGCAGCCGGACTAAACCGGGGAGAGACGGATACGCAGTATTTT. Translation gives CASSQDSAAGLNRGETDTQYF. The chain links TRBV5-1 to TRBJ2-3, with a weak D call TRBD2 (6 bases). Germline CDR1 and CDR2: SGHRS and YFSETQ. The length of the CDR3 is 21 residues. V was trimmed by 4 bases and J by 6 bases, leaving 36 bases between them. Full variable domain (missing parts from reference TRBV5-1 and TRBJ2-3): KAGVTQTPRYLIKTRGQQVTLSCSPISGHRSVSWYQQTPGQGLQFLFEYFSETQRNKGNFPGRFSGRQFSNSRSEMNVSTLELGDSALYLCASSQDSAAGLNRGETDTQYFGPGTRLTVL.

V is TRBV7-2 and J is TRBJ1-1; no clear D. Trimming cost V 2 bases and J 3 bases, with 13 bases left between them. There are 15 residues in the CDR3. Germline V gives CDR1 SGHTA, CDR2 FQGNSA. CDR3 DNA sequence: TGTGCCAGCAGCTTATTGGGGTTCGGGGACACTGAAGCTTTCTTT. Amino acid sequence: CASSLLGFGDTEAFF.

The V gene is TRBV19, the J gene TRBJ2-2; D unclear. The germline V and J ends were trimmed by 4 bases and 5 bases, with 8 bases remaining between them. The CDR3 has 13 residues. Germline CDR1 is LNHDA and CDR2 is SQIVND (reference sequence). The CDR3 DNA reads as TGTGCCAGTAGTAGATCTCGGACCGGGGAGCTGTTTTTT. This translates into CASSRSRTGELFF.

Only a few counts were recorded for this clone. J is TRBJ2-1 and V is TRBV7-6; D perhaps matches TRBD1 (5 bases). V was clipped by 3 bases and J by 6 bases, with 9 bases between them. Germline loops: CDR1 SGHVS, CDR2 FNYEAQ. The CDR3 loop spans 13 amino acids. CDR3 nucleotide sequence: TGTGCCAGCAGCTTGAGCCAGGGCAATGAGCAGTTCTTC. Protein: CASSLSQGNEQFF.

This clone was picked up one time. The chain uses TRBV7-9 and TRBJ1-2; TRBD1 is a possible D gene (6 bases). Deletions cut 0 bases from V and 7 bases from J, with 9 bases between. Germline assignment: CDR1 SEHNR and CDR2 FQNEAQ (reference sequence). This CDR3 spans 13 amino acids. The CDR3 DNA sequence: TGTGCCAGCAGCTTAGCAGGGGGTGGTGGCTACACCTTC. It is translated as CASSLAGGGGYTF.

The V call is TRBV2, the J call TRBJ1-3; no definite D call. Trimming removed 3 bases at V and 0 bases at J, with 6 bases between. The CDR3 runs 14 residues. Germline V CDR1 and CDR2: SNHLY, FYNNEI. The DNA of the CDR3 is TGTGCCAGCAGTGACCCCGGCTCTGGAAACACCATATATTTT. This gives the protein CASSDPGSGNTIYF.

This clone was picked up one time. The chain is built from TRBV6-4 and TRBJ1-6; D possibly corresponds to TRBD1 (5 bases). The germline V and J ends were trimmed by 6 bases and 6 bases, with 12 bases remaining between them. Germline CDR1 and CDR2: MRHNA and SNTAGT. The CDR3 is made up of 14 amino acids. The CDR3 sequence: CASSLTDVNSPLHF. CDR3 coding DNA: TGTGCCAGCAGCCTGACAGATGTTAATTCACCCCTCCACTTT.

This clone was picked up a small number of times. The J gene is TRBJ2-7, the V gene TRBV5-1, with TRBD1 as a possible D gene (5 bases). Trimming removed 2 bases from V and 2 bases from J, with 14 bases in between. Germline V CDR1 and CDR2: SGHRS, YFSETQ. The CDR3 length is 15 residues. The CDR3 protein is CASSFRQGSTYEQYF. The DNA for the CDR3 is TGCGCCAGCAGCTTTAGGCAGGGATCTACCTACGAGCAGTACTTC.

The chain couples TRBV5-1 to TRBJ1-3; D may be TRBD1 (5 bases). The CDR3 sequence is 17 residues long. Germline CDR1 reads SGHRS; CDR2 reads YFSETQ. Trimming pared 4 bases from V and 2 bases from J, leaving 19 bases between. Here the CDR3 reads CASSRTTSTETGNTIYF. In DNA form, the CDR3 reads TGCGCCAGCAGCCGAACAACCTCGACAGAGACTGGAAACACCATATATTTT.

The sample holds a few counts of this clone. The genes are TRBV27 and TRBJ2-3; D may be TRBD2 (6 bases). This CDR3 comprises 12 residues. Trimming cost V 5 bases and J 14 bases, with 17 bases left between them. Germline values: CDR1 MNHEY, CDR2 SMNVEV (reference sequence). The chain's CDR3 is CASSMGGGTTYF. The CDR3 DNA reads as TGTGCCAGCAGTATGGGTGGCGGGACGACGTATTTT.

The chain joins TRBV18 to TRBJ1-1; the D gene is possibly TRBD1 (5 bases). CDR1 and CDR2 (germline): KGHSH, LQKENI. The CDR3 has 15 residues. Trimming took off 4 bases at V and 1 base at J, with 13 bases between the two ends. CDR3 coding DNA: TGTGCCAGCTCACTAATGGGGGGAGGGAACACTGAAGCTTTCTTT. Amino acids: CASSLMGGGNTEAFF.

This clone appeared a single time. The chain combines TRBV6-5 with TRBJ1-4; TRBD1 matches at 7 bases. Germline V gene lookup returns CDR1 MNHEY and CDR2 SVGAGI. The CDR3 runs to 16 residues. With 3 bases clipped from V and 8 bases from J, the junction kept 12 bases outside the gene matches. The CDR3 region is CASSYSHRGPREKLFF. The CDR3, as DNA: TGTGCCAGCAGTTATTCGCACAGGGGCCCTCGGGAAAAACTGTTTTTT.

This clone has a single count. The V gene is TRBV6-5, the J gene TRBJ1-1; D might be TRBD1 (5 bases). Per germline, CDR1 MNHEY and CDR2 SVGAGI. Trimming stripped 0 bases from V and 7 bases from J, with 12 bases between. There are 14 residues in the CDR3. The CDR3 loop reads CASSYSNTGYEAFF. Written as DNA, the CDR3 is TGTGCCAGCAGTTACTCGAATACAGGCTATGAAGCTTTCTTT.

This chain connects TRBV4-2 to TRBJ2-1; a weak D match, TRBD2 (6 bases). CDR1 and CDR2 from the germline V gene are LGHNA and YNFKEQ. The ends were cut back, 0 bases at V and 2 bases at J, with 8 bases in the middle. The CDR3 is made up of 15 amino acids. CDR3 amino acids: CASSQDAGPYNEQFF. DNA for the CDR3: TGTGCCAGCAGCCAAGACGCGGGGCCCTACAATGAGCAGTTCTTC.

The chain combines TRBV9 with TRBJ2-7; D remains unclear. V was trimmed by 0 bases and J by 3 bases, leaving 13 bases between them. The germline gives CDR1 SGDLS, CDR2 YYNGEE. This CDR3 region has 15 residues. The chain's CDR3 is CASSVAGINRYEQYF. CDR3 nucleotides: TGTGCCAGCAGCGTAGCGGGTATCAATCGCTACGAGCAGTACTTC.

The rearrangement uses TRBV25-1 and TRBJ2-3; TRBD1 agrees at 10 bases. Unmatched junction bases numbered 6, after V lost 3 bases and J lost 6 bases. Germline loops: CDR1 MGHDK, CDR2 SYGVNS. This CDR3 contains 15 residues. This CDR3 reads CASSELRTGGDTQYF. The CDR3 nucleotides are TGTGCCAGCAGTGAGCTGCGGACAGGGGGTGATACGCAGTATTTT.